This T cell receptor beta chain was captured by sequencing in a study of CD8+ T cells in alopecia areata. Study information: Those patients who were treated received oral tofacitinib, which was given at 5 to 10 mg twice daily for moderate-to-severe alopecia areata.

V was clipped by 2 bases and J by 1 base, with 11 bases between them. CDR3 length: 15 amino acids. CDR1 is MNHEY, CDR2 SVGAGI, per germline. Study-wide points: While patients received tofacitinib, many expanded lesional clones remained present in scalp and blood.

Sequencing templates came from extracted RNA that was reverse transcribed into cDNA. Using immunoSEQ multiplex PCR, the repertoire was profiled, and TCRdb retains in-frame clones only, with some absent. The data hold 100,000 to 150,000 clones, with 50% to 75% observed a single time. As concerns this clone: No antigen is known for it.

Treatment specified: oral pan-JAK inhibitor, 5-10 mg twice daily. Alopecia areata patients provided lesional scalp punch biopsies and peripheral blood, both collected for the study. PBMCs served as the source from which CD4+ and CD8+ T cells were sorted. Specimen: CD8+ T cells sorted from blood, collected at week 4, from a patient treated with tofacitinib. The genes are TRBV6-5 and TRBJ2-5; D perhaps matches TRBD1 (6 bases). This TCR was recovered from a human donor with alopecia areata. CDR3 sequence: CASSYVGTLQETQYF. The CDR3 DNA reads TGTGCCAGCAGTTACGTCGGGACACTCCAAGAGACCCAGTACTTC.